The present T cell receptor (beta chain) was sequenced within a study of cytomegalovirus exposure and HLA in healthy donors. The CDR3 is 14 amino acids. Germline assignment: CDR1 SGHVS and CDR2 FNYEAQ. The primer mix had 60 Vbeta and 13 Jbeta primers. Sequencing used immunoSEQ multiplex PCR; TCRdb keeps in-frame clones, though not all of them. Among some 160,000 clones listed, about 64% were seen once. For this clone: Sequence at one end of the junction differs from germline and may be a read error.

The TCR was taken from a man in his fifties or sixties in good health and CMV-seronegative. The chain is built from TRBV7-6 and TRBJ2-1; 7 bases map to TRBD2. Source material: PBMCs. The chain's CDR3 is CASSLISGEGLSLF. DNA for the CDR3: TGTGCCAGCAGCTTAATTTCGGGGGAGGGCCTGAGCCTCTTC.